This TCR beta chain was identified during a study of CD8 T cells in ankylosing spondylitis. Ten or more counts support this clonotype. Its antigen remains unidentified. Germline V gene lookup returns CDR1 LGHNA and CDR2 YSLEER. V trimming: 5 bases; J trimming: 6 bases; junction bases outside the gene matches: 10. The CDR3 length is 15 residues. For TCR beta, libraries came from quantitative 5'-RACE with molecular barcodes. TCRdb re-derived calls from the 5' RACE reads in MiXCR, one entry per CDR3 protein. The sample consists of approximately 150,000 distinct CDR3 sequences, roughly 10% of them appearing once. Findings of the study overall: There was reportedly significant enrichment of clones that were disease-linked in matched ankylosing spondylitis synovial fluid. With a CD8+ phenotype, disease-linked clones were relatively rare in peripheral blood.

V usage is TRBV4-3 and J usage is TRBJ2-3; the match to TRBD1 covers 8 bases. The sample taken for sequencing was blood, either unsorted or a sorted T cell fraction (not recorded which). This clonotype originated in a female donor with ankylosing spondylitis or in good health (not recorded which). The CDR3 region is CASSAGTGIVDTQYF. DNA for the CDR3: TGCGCCAGCAGCGCCGGGACAGGAATCGTGGATACGCAGTATTTT.